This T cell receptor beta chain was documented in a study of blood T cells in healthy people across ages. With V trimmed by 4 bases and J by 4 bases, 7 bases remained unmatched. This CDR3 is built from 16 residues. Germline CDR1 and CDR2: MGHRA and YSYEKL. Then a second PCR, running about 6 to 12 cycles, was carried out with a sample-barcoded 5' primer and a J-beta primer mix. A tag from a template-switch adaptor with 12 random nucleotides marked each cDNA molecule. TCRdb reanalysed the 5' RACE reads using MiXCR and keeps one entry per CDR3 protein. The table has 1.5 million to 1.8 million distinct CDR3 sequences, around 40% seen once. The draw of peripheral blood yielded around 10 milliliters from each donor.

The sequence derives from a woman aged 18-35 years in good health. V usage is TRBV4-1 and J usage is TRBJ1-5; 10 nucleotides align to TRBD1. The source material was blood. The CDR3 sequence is CASSLRQGATNQPQHF. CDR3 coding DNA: TGCGCCAGCAGCCTACGACAGGGGGCGACTAATCAGCCCCAGCATTTT.